The 12 T cell receptor beta chains presented below share a single source sample, sequenced in a study of blood T cells in healthy people across ages. Combining a sample-barcoded 5' primer with a J-beta primer mix, a second PCR ran for about 7 to 11 cycles. TCRdb ran MiXCR on the 5' RACE reads and lists one entry per CDR3 protein. This table holds around 1,100,000 distinct CDR3 sequences, 35% to 45% found once. Source material: blood. These receptors were collected from a man younger than 35 in good health.

This clonotype was seen more than once but under ten times. This rearrangement joins TRBV29-1 to TRBJ2-3; D is ambiguous. Germline V gene sequence: CDR1 SQVTM, CDR2 ANQGSEA. Between the trimmed V and J ends, which lost 7 bases and 3 bases, there was a span of 17 bases. The CDR3 totals 14 residues. DNA for the CDR3: TGCAGCGCTAGTCCCTTATTAAAAACAGATACGCAGTATTTT. The encoded protein is CSASPLLKTDTQYF.

The chain is built from TRBV4-1 and TRBJ1-6; possibly TRBD1 for D (6 bases). Per germline, CDR1 MGHRA and CDR2 YSYEKL. The CDR3 loop spans 16 amino acids. V shed 2 bases and J shed 5 bases, with 13 bases lying between them. The CDR3 region has the DNA TGCGCCAGCAGCCAATCCAGGACAGAGAATAATTCACCCCTCCACTTT. Protein: CASSQSRTENNSPLHF.

This clonotype turned up a few times. The V and J genes are TRBV7-8 and TRBJ1-2; a weak D match, TRBD1 (5 bases). Germline loops: CDR1 SGHVS, CDR2 FQNEAQ. The CDR3 runs to 13 residues. V was shortened by 4 bases and J by 7 bases, with 13 bases between the two germline ends. The CDR3 nucleotides read TGTGCCAGCAGCTCTCAAGACAGAGGTGGCTACACCTTC. Protein sequence: CASSSQDRGGYTF.

V usage is TRBV5-1 and J usage is TRBJ2-5; D not certain. There are 15 residues in the CDR3. V was clipped by 3 bases and J by 0 bases, with 12 bases between them. Germline V gene sequence: CDR1 SGHRS, CDR2 YFSETQ. The CDR3 spells CASSYLRSYQETQYF. In DNA form, the CDR3 reads TGCGCCAGCAGCTACCTTCGGAGTTACCAAGAGACCCAGTACTTC.

The genes are TRBV7-2 and TRBJ1-1; D uncertain. V lost 5 bases and J 7 bases, leaving 8 bases between the germline ends. CDR1 and CDR2 (germline): SGHTA, FQGNSA. The CDR3 spans 11 residues. CDR3 bases: TGTGCCAGCAGCCTTCACTTTGAAGCTTTCTTT. It encodes CASSLHFEAFF.

This clonotype was detected a few times. The chain recombines TRBV10-3 with TRBJ1-5; D uncertain. This CDR3 is built from 14 residues. Trimming pared 0 bases from V and 4 bases from J, leaving 7 bases between. The V gene's germline CDR1 is ENHRY and CDR2 SYGVKD. CDR3 sequence: CAISESNPNQPQHF. CDR3 DNA: TGTGCCATCAGTGAGTCAAACCCTAATCAGCCCCAGCATTTT.

The chain combines TRBV2 with TRBJ1-2; D uncertain. CDR1 is SNHLY, CDR2 FYNNEI, per germline. This CDR3 comprises 13 residues. Deletions cut 7 bases from V and 3 bases from J, with 12 bases between. The DNA of the CDR3 is TGTGCCAGCACCCCGGCACAGCACTATGGCTACACCTTC. It is translated as CASTPAQHYGYTF. The complete variable domain, with remaining parts taken from reference TRBV2 and TRBJ1-2, reads EPEVTQTPSHQVTQMGQEVILRCVPISNHLYFYWYRQILGQKVEFLVSFYNNEISEKSEIFDDQFSVERPDGSNFTLKIRSTKLEDSAMYFCASTPAQHYGYTFGSGTRLTVV.

The chain carries TRBV7-3 and TRBJ2-1; 9 bases line up with TRBD2. Trimming removed 6 bases from V and 10 bases from J; junction bases left unmatched: 4. The CDR3 consists of 12 residues. The germline CDR1 and CDR2 sequences are SGHTA and FQGTGA. CDR3 sequence reads: CASSPAGGEQFF. In DNA, the CDR3 is TGTGCCAGCAGTCCAGCGGGAGGCGAGCAGTTCTTC.

The chain has TRBV15 and TRBJ2-1, with D uncertain. The germline V gene encodes CDR1 LNHNV and CDR2 YYDKDF (reference sequence). V lost 0 bases and J 0 bases, leaving 6 bases between the germline ends. This CDR3 is 15 amino acids long. The CDR3 DNA follows: TGTGCCACCAGCAGAGATCCAAGCTCCTACAATGAGCAGTTCTTC. Protein product: CATSRDPSSYNEQFF.

The chain has TRBV20-1 and TRBJ1-6; 7 bases match TRBD1. After removal of 6 bases from V and 5 bases from J, the junction contained 7 bases not matched to a gene. CDR1 is DFQATT and CDR2 is SNEGSKA in the germline V gene (reference sequence). The CDR3 runs 14 residues. The CDR3 nucleotides are TGCAGTGCAAGAAGACAGGGTCATAATTCACCCCTCCACTTT. Translating it yields CSARRQGHNSPLHF.

This clonotype was detected a few times. The chain uses TRBV9 and TRBJ2-3; 7 bases fit TRBD2. This CDR3 region has 16 residues. The V and J ends lost 5 bases and 7 bases, in that order; junction bases with no gene match: 16. Germline V lookup: CDR1 SGDLS, CDR2 YYNGEE. CDR3 residues: CASSPRGDPPSNTQYF. The CDR3 DNA follows: TGTGCCAGCAGTCCCCGGGGGGACCCCCCGTCGAATACGCAGTATTTT.

The chain recombines TRBV5-1 with TRBJ2-2, with unresolved D. The CDR3 spans 13 residues. Germline V CDR1 and CDR2: SGHRS, YFSETQ. V was pared by 2 bases and J by 7 bases, with 9 bases between. CDR3 DNA sequence: TGCGCCAGCAGCTTAGGTAGTGGCGGGGAGCTGTTTTTT. Encoded protein: CASSLGSGGELFF.